The rows below give T cell receptor beta chains drawn from one sample of a study of a mutant IDH1 vaccine in newly diagnosed glioma. Clones were read by immunoSEQ multiplex PCR, and TCRdb kept only the in-frame ones, dropping some. The sample lists tens of thousands of clones, around 92% occurring once. The sequencing used PBMCs, collected from a glioma patient treated with radiotherapy, temozolomide or both. These receptors all stem from a man aged 50 to 60 with glioma. The CDR3 runs from the conserved cysteine through the conserved F or W. A D gene is named only where the DNA matches it firmly. Only part of the rows carry a size: once, few, many, or a class if the clone is expanded.

clone size: .; D gene: .; V gene: TRBV6-5; J gene: TRBJ1-2; CDR3 protein: CASTQAQGNNGYTF; CDR3 DNA: TGTGCCAGCACCCAGGCGCAGGGAAACAATGGCTACACCTTC
clone size: .; D gene: TRBD1; V gene: TRBV5-1; J gene: TRBJ2-5; CDR3 protein: CASSTGQGRETQYF; CDR3 DNA: TGCGCCAGCAGCACTGGACAGGGCAGGGAGACCCAGTACTTC
clone size: .; D gene: .; V gene: TRBV4-1; J gene: TRBJ2-5; CDR3 protein: CASSQDIGVGETQYF; CDR3 DNA: TGCGCCAGCAGCCAAGATATCGGGGTCGGGGAGACCCAGTACTTC
clone size: .; D gene: .; V gene: TRBV6-5; J gene: TRBJ1-1; CDR3 protein: CASGTRAGNTEAFF; CDR3 DNA: TGTGCCAGCGGGACGAGGGCCGGGAACACTGAAGCTTTCTTT
clone size: .; D gene: .; V gene: TRBV6-5; J gene: TRBJ2-2; CDR3 protein: CASSFRAGELFF; CDR3 DNA: TGTGCCAGCAGTTTCAGAGCCGGGGAGCTGTTTTTT
clone size: .; D gene: TRBD1; V gene: TRBV9; J gene: TRBJ1-5; CDR3 protein: CASSAGTALEGQPQHF; CDR3 DNA: TGTGCCAGCAGCGCCGGGACAGCTCTCGAAGGGCAGCCCCAGCATTTT
clone size: .; D gene: TRBD1; V gene: TRBV2; J gene: TRBJ1-5; CDR3 protein: CASSTGGAGNQPQHF; CDR3 DNA: TGTGCCAGCAGCACAGGGGGCGCGGGCAATCAGCCCCAGCATTTT
clone size: .; D gene: .; V gene: TRBV10-2; J gene: TRBJ2-4; CDR3 protein: CASSGIAKNIQYF; CDR3 DNA: TGCGCCAGCAGTGGCATAGCCAAAAACATTCAGTACTTC
clone size: .; D gene: TRBD2; V gene: TRBV5-1; J gene: TRBJ2-5; CDR3 protein: CASSPRGGHQETQYF; CDR3 DNA: TGCGCCAGCAGCCCCCGGGGGGGGCACCAAGAGACCCAGTACTTC
clone size: .; D gene: TRBD2; V gene: TRBV5-1; J gene: TRBJ2-2; CDR3 protein: CASSLYGGGLYTGELFF; CDR3 DNA: TGCGCCAGCAGCTTGTATGGCGGGGGGCTGTACACCGGGGAGCTGTTTTTT
clone size: once; D gene: .; V gene: TRBV28; J gene: TRBJ1-1; CDR3 protein: CASSLGGNTEAFF; CDR3 DNA: TGTGCCAGCAGTTTGGGCGGAAACACTGAAGCTTTCTTT
clone size: .; D gene: TRBD1; V gene: TRBV18; J gene: TRBJ2-4; CDR3 protein: CASSPPGQGAKNIQYF; CDR3 DNA: TGTGCCAGCTCACCGCCGGGACAGGGAGCCAAAAACATTCAGTACTTC
clone size: .; D gene: .; V gene: TRBV7-2; J gene: TRBJ1-5; CDR3 protein: CASTRDHSNQPQHF; CDR3 DNA: TGTGCCAGCACCCGAGATCATAGCAATCAGCCCCAGCATTTT
clone size: .; D gene: TRBD1; V gene: TRBV7-7; J gene: TRBJ2-1; CDR3 protein: CASSLGQGANEQFF; CDR3 DNA: TGTGCTAGCAGCTTGGGACAGGGAGCCAATGAGCAGTTCTTC
clone size: few; D gene: .; V gene: TRBV7-9; J gene: TRBJ1-1; CDR3 protein: CASSPDREAFF; CDR3 DNA: TGTGCCAGCAGTCCCGACCGTGAAGCTTTCTTT
clone size: .; D gene: .; V gene: TRBV18; J gene: TRBJ1-2; CDR3 protein: CASSSPSDGYTF; CDR3 DNA: TGTGCCAGCTCGAGCCCTAGTGATGGCTACACCTTC
clone size: once; D gene: .; V gene: TRBV29-1; J gene: TRBJ1-2; CDR3 protein: CSVGKGSSIGYTF; CDR3 DNA: TGCAGCGTAGGCAAGGGTAGCTCTATTGGCTACACCTTC
clone size: .; D gene: .; V gene: TRBV27; J gene: TRBJ2-2; CDR3 protein: CASRGQGYRELFF; CDR3 DNA: TGTGCCAGCAGGGGGCAGGGTTACCGGGAGCTGTTTTTT
clone size: .; D gene: TRBD2; V gene: TRBV19; J gene: TRBJ2-7; CDR3 protein: CASSRGSGAYEQYF; CDR3 DNA: TGTGCCAGTAGTCGCGGTAGCGGGGCCTACGAGCAGTACTTC
clone size: .; D gene: .; V gene: TRBV29-1; J gene: TRBJ1-5; CDR3 protein: CSAAKGSNQPQHF; CDR3 DNA: TGCAGCGCGGCAAAGGGGAGCAATCAGCCCCAGCATTTT
clone size: few; D gene: .; V gene: TRBV5-1; J gene: TRBJ2-3; CDR3 protein: CASSLEDGTQYF; CDR3 DNA: TGCGCCAGCAGCTTAGAGGATGGTACGCAGTATTTT
clone size: once; D gene: .; V gene: TRBV4-1; J gene: TRBJ2-3; CDR3 protein: CASSQGPQRTDTQYF; CDR3 DNA: TGCGCCAGCAGCCAAGGGCCACAGCGCACAGATACGCAGTATTTT
clone size: .; D gene: .; V gene: TRBV2; J gene: TRBJ2-7; CDR3 protein: CASSDIGVSSYEQYF; CDR3 DNA: TGTGCCAGCAGTGATATCGGGGTTAGCTCCTACGAGCAGTACTTC
clone size: once; D gene: TRBD2; V gene: TRBV6-1; J gene: TRBJ2-7; CDR3 protein: CASSVRLAGGRNSYEQYF; CDR3 DNA: TGTGCCAGCAGTGTAAGACTAGCGGGAGGACGTAACTCCTACGAGCAGTACTTC
clone size: .; D gene: .; V gene: TRBV10-3; J gene: TRBJ1-6; CDR3 protein: CAIRTTGNYNSPLHF; CDR3 DNA: TGTGCCATCAGAACAACAGGAAACTATAATTCACCCCTCCACTTT
clone size: .; D gene: .; V gene: TRBV5-4; J gene: TRBJ1-2; CDR3 protein: CASSLGQSNYGYTF; CDR3 DNA: TGTGCCAGCAGCTTGGGACAATCGAACTATGGCTACACCTTC
clone size: .; D gene: .; V gene: TRBV29-1; J gene: TRBJ1-4; CDR3 protein: CSVRKVGDHEKLFF; CDR3 DNA: TGCAGCGTTCGTAAGGTGGGGGATCATGAAAAACTGTTTTTT
clone size: .; D gene: .; V gene: TRBV28; J gene: TRBJ2-7; CDR3 protein: CATRGGGKYEQYF; CDR3 DNA: TGTGCCACCAGGGGGGGTGGGAAGTACGAGCAGTACTTC
clone size: .; D gene: .; V gene: TRBV5-6; J gene: TRBJ1-6; CDR3 protein: CASSLNSIRSPLHF; CDR3 DNA: TGTGCCAGCAGCTTGAACAGCATAAGGTCACCCCTCCACTTT
clone size: .; D gene: .; V gene: TRBV7-2; J gene: TRBJ2-2; CDR3 protein: CASSLRAGELFF; CDR3 DNA: TGTGCCAGCAGCTTACGGGCCGGGGAGCTGTTTTTT
clone size: .; D gene: .; V gene: TRBV6-6; J gene: TRBJ1-2; CDR3 protein: CASSYFGREGGGYTF; CDR3 DNA: TGTGCCAGCAGTTACTTTGGCAGGGAGGGGGGCGGCTACACCTTC
clone size: .; D gene: .; V gene: TRBV5-1; J gene: TRBJ2-3; CDR3 protein: CASRPEIRATDTQYF; CDR3 DNA: TGCGCCAGCAGGCCCGAGATTCGCGCCACAGATACGCAGTATTTT
clone size: .; D gene: TRBD2; V gene: TRBV18; J gene: TRBJ2-7; CDR3 protein: CASSPIRSGRARSYEQYF; CDR3 DNA: TGTGCCAGCTCACCGATCAGAAGCGGGAGGGCGAGGTCCTACGAGCAGTACTTC
clone size: .; D gene: .; V gene: TRBV6-5; J gene: TRBJ2-1; CDR3 protein: CASSLLGGNEQFF; CDR3 DNA: TGTGCCAGCAGCCTCCTCGGAGGGAATGAGCAGTTCTTC
clone size: .; D gene: TRBD2; V gene: TRBV5-1; J gene: TRBJ2-1; CDR3 protein: CASSYGLAANEQFF; CDR3 DNA: TGCGCCAGCAGCTACGGACTAGCGGCGAATGAGCAGTTCTTC
clone size: .; D gene: TRBD1; V gene: TRBV25-1; J gene: TRBJ1-4; CDR3 protein: CASSDTGGVGTNEKLFF; CDR3 DNA: TGTGCCAGCAGTGATACAGGGGGAGTGGGAACTAATGAAAAACTGTTTTTT
clone size: .; D gene: TRBD2; V gene: TRBV18; J gene: TRBJ2-5; CDR3 protein: CASSPPSGGARETQYF; CDR3 DNA: TGTGCCAGCTCACCCCCCAGCGGGGGGGCCAGAGAGACCCAGTACTTC
clone size: .; D gene: .; V gene: TRBV11-3; J gene: TRBJ1-5; CDR3 protein: CASSRRRRARGQPQHF; CDR3 DNA: TGTGCCAGCAGCCGGCGCCGGCGGGCTAGGGGTCAGCCCCAGCATTTT
clone size: .; D gene: .; V gene: TRBV5-6; J gene: TRBJ1-4; CDR3 protein: CASTRDPARNEKLFF; CDR3 DNA: TGTGCCAGCACCAGGGACCCCGCGAGGAATGAAAAACTGTTTTTT
clone size: once; D gene: TRBD2; V gene: TRBV28; J gene: TRBJ2-1; CDR3 protein: CASSSTLAGSYNEQFF; CDR3 DNA: TGTGCCAGCAGTTCCACACTAGCGGGGTCGTACAATGAGCAGTTCTTC
clone size: few; D gene: .; V gene: TRBV6-1; J gene: TRBJ2-5; CDR3 protein: CASMDYQETQYF; CDR3 DNA: TGTGCCAGCATGGACTACCAAGAGACCCAGTACTTC
clone size: .; D gene: .; V gene: TRBV6-4; J gene: TRBJ2-1; CDR3 protein: CASSDSHGSYNEQFF; CDR3 DNA: TGTGCCAGCAGTGACTCGCATGGGTCCTACAATGAGCAGTTCTTC
clone size: .; D gene: TRBD1; V gene: TRBV27; J gene: TRBJ1-5; CDR3 protein: CASSLTGEWGNQPQHF; CDR3 DNA: TGTGCCAGCAGTTTGACAGGGGAATGGGGCAATCAGCCCCAGCATTTT
clone size: .; D gene: TRBD1; V gene: TRBV27; J gene: TRBJ2-2; CDR3 protein: CASSSRGQVDTGELFF; CDR3 DNA: TGTGCCAGCAGTTCTCGGGGACAGGTGGATACCGGGGAGCTGTTTTTT
clone size: .; D gene: TRBD1; V gene: TRBV25-1; J gene: TRBJ1-1; CDR3 protein: CATIQGYEAFF; CDR3 DNA: TGTGCCACAATACAGGGGTATGAAGCTTTCTTT
clone size: .; D gene: TRBD1; V gene: TRBV7-8; J gene: TRBJ1-1; CDR3 protein: CASSGYRDRGLMNTEAFF; CDR3 DNA: TGTGCCAGCAGCGGATACCGGGACAGGGGGTTAATGAACACTGAAGCTTTCTTT
clone size: .; D gene: TRBD1; V gene: TRBV5-1; J gene: TRBJ1-1; CDR3 protein: CASSLWGMRQGKTEAFF; CDR3 DNA: TGCGCCAGCAGCTTGTGGGGAATGCGACAGGGAAAGACTGAAGCTTTCTTT
clone size: .; D gene: .; V gene: TRBV7-8; J gene: TRBJ1-1; CDR3 protein: CASSPLFLGNTEAFF; CDR3 DNA: TGTGCCAGCAGCCCCCTCTTTCTGGGGAACACTGAAGCTTTCTTT